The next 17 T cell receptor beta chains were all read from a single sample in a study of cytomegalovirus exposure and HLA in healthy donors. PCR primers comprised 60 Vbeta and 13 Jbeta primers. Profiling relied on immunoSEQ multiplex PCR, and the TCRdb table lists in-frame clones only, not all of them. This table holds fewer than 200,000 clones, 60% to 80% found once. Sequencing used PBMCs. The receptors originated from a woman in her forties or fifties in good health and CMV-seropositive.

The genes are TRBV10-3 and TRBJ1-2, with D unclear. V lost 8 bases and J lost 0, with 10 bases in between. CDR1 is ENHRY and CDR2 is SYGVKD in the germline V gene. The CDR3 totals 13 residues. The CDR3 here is CAIVGSPNYGYTF. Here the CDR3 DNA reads TGTGCCATCGTAGGGAGTCCTAACTATGGCTACACCTTC.

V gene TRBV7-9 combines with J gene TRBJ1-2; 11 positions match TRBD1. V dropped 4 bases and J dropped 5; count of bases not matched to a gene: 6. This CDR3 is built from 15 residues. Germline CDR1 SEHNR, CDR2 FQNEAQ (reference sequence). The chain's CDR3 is CASSSDRGPFYGYTF. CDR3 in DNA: TGTGCCAGCAGCTCGGACAGGGGGCCGTTTTATGGCTACACCTTC.

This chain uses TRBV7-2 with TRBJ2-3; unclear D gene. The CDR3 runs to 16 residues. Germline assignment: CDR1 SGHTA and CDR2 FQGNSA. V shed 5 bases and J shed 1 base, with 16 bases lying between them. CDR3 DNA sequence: TGTGCCAGCAGCCTCGACTCTGGCTTACGCACAGATACGCAGTATTTT. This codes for CASSLDSGLRTDTQYF.

The CDR3 protein is CASSDRGSTDTQYF. The CDR3 coding sequence is TGTGCCAGCAGTGATCGAGGTAGCACAGATACGCAGTATTTT. This sequence joins TRBV6-4 and TRBJ2-3; no definite D call. This CDR3 is built from 14 residues. V lost 3 bases, J lost 0 bases, and 7 bases lay in between. CDR1 and CDR2 from the germline V gene are MRHNA and SNTAGT.

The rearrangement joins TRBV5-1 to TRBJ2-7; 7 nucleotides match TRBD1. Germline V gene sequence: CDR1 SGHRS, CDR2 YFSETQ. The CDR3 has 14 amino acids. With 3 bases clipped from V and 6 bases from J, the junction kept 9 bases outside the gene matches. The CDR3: CASSWTGKAGEQYF. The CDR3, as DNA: TGCGCCAGCAGCTGGACAGGAAAGGCGGGCGAGCAGTACTTC.

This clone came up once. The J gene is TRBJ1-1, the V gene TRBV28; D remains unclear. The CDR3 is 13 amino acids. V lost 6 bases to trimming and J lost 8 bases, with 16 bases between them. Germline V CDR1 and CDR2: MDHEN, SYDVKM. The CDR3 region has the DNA TGTGCCAGCAGGGTGGCGGCCGGCCGGGAAGCTTTCTTT. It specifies CASRVAAGREAFF. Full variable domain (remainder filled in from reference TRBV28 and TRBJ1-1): DVKVTQSSRYLVKRTGEKVFLECVQDMDHENMFWYRQDPGLGLRLIYFSYDVKMKEKGDIPEGYSVSREKKERFSLILESASTNQTSMYLCASRVAAGREAFFGQGTRLTVV.

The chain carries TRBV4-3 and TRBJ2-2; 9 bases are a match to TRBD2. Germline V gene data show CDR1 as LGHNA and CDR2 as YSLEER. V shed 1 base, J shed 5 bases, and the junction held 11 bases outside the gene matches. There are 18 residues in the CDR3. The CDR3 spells CASSQGAGGGAETGELFF. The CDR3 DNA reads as TGCGCCAGCAGCCAAGGGGCAGGCGGGGGGGCCGAGACCGGGGAGCTGTTTTTT.

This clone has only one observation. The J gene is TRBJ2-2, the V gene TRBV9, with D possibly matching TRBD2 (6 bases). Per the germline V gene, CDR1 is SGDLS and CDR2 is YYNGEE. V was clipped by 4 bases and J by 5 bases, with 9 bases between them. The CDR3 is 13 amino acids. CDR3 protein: CASSRGGTGELFF. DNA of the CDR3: TGTGCCAGCAGCCGTGGGGGGACCGGGGAGCTGTTTTTT.

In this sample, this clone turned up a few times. CDR3 loop: CASSSGADTQYF. The DNA of the CDR3 is TGTGCCAGCAGCTCAGGGGCAGATACGCAGTATTTT. This rearrangement joins TRBV7-9 to TRBJ2-3, with TRBD1 as a possible D gene (6 bases). CDR3 length equals 12 residues. V lost 4 bases and J 4 bases, leaving 6 bases between the germline ends. The V gene's germline CDR1 is SEHNR and CDR2 FQNEAQ (reference sequence).

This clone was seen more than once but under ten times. Written as DNA, the CDR3 is TGTGCCAGCCCTAAAAGCGCTGTCTGGCCATACGAGCAGTACTTC. Encoded protein: CASPKSAVWPYEQYF. The chain uses TRBV9 and TRBJ2-7; D is ambiguous. This CDR3 spans 15 amino acids. V lost 7 bases, J lost 4 bases, and 21 bases lay in between. CDR1 and CDR2 (germline): SGDLS, YYNGEE.

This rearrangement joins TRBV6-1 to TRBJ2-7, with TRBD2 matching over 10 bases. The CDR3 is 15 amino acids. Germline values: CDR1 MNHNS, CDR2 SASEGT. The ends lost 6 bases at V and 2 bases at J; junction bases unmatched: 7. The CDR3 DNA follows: TGTGCCAGCAGCTTTGGACTAGCGGAGACCTACGAGCAGTACTTC. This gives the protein CASSFGLAETYEQYF.

Here the CDR3 DNA reads TGTGCCAGCAGTCTGGGACAGGGAATCCAAAACACCGGGGAGCTGTTTTTT. It yields the protein CASSLGQGIQNTGELFF. This sequence joins TRBV28 and TRBJ2-2, with 9 bases lining up with TRBD1. Germline CDR1 reads MDHEN; CDR2 reads SYDVKM. The CDR3 has 17 residues. V shed 5 bases, J shed 2 bases, and the junction held 9 bases outside the gene matches.

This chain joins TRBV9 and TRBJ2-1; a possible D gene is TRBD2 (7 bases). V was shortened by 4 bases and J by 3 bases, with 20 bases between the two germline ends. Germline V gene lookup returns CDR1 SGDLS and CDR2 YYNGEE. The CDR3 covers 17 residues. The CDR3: CASSSNTGRGGYNEQFF. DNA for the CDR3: TGTGCCAGCAGCTCCAACACTGGGAGGGGGGGCTACAATGAGCAGTTCTTC.

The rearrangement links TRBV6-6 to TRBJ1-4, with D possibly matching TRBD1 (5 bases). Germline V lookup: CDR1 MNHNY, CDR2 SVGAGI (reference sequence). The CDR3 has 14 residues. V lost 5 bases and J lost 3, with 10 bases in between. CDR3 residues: CASSMGGPNEKLFF. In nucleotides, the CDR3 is TGTGCCAGCAGTATGGGGGGACCTAATGAAAAACTGTTTTTT.

CDR3 nucleotides: TGCGCCAGCAGCTCCCGGGACACTACCCCGGGCACTGAAGCTTTCTTT. It yields the protein CASSSRDTTPGTEAFF. V and J are TRBV5-1 and TRBJ1-1; possibly TRBD1 for D (6 bases). CDR3 length: 16 amino acids. Germline CDR1 SGHRS, CDR2 YFSETQ. The V end lost 3 bases, the J end lost 4 bases, and 19 bases lay between the germline ends.

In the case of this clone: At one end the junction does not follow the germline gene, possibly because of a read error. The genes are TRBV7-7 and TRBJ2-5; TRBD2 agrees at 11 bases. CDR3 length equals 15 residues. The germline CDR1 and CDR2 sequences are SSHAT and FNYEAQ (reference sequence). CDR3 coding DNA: TGTGCTAGCAGCCGAGGGACTAGCGGAGGGGAGACCCAGTACTTC. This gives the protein CASSRGTSGGETQYF.

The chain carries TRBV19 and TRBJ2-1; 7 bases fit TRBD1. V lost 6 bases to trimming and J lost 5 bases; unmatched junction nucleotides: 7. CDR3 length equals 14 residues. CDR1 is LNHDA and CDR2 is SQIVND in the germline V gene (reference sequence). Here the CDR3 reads CASRDPGQNNEQFF. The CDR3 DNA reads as TGTGCCAGTAGGGACCCGGGACAGAACAATGAGCAGTTCTTC.